The 15 T cell receptor beta chains below were found in one sample sequenced in a study of CD4+ T cells in melanoma. Sequencing used immunoSEQ multiplex PCR; TCRdb keeps in-frame clones, though not all of them. The sample records thousands of clones, approximately 66% being singletons. The sequenced material came from cells from a culture (not recorded whether cultured in vitro). The receptors shown here come from a human donor with melanoma.

The J gene is TRBJ2-7, the V gene TRBV7-9, with D hard to call. Germline values: CDR1 SEHNR, CDR2 FQNEAQ (reference sequence). Trimming removed 2 bases at V and 1 base at J, with 9 bases between. There are 14 residues in the CDR3. The CDR3 protein is CASSLSPSSYEQYF. The CDR3 DNA reads as TGTGCCAGCAGCTTATCTCCTAGTTCCTACGAGCAGTACTTC.

By frequency in the sample, this clone is large. The rearrangement uses TRBV19 and TRBJ1-1; D remains ambiguous. CDR1 and CDR2 (germline): LNHDA, SQIVND (reference sequence). V was cut by 0 bases and J by 3 bases, with 5 bases left in between. This CDR3 is 13 amino acids long. The CDR3 protein is CASSIDRYTEAFF. CDR3 DNA: TGTGCCAGTAGTATAGATCGATACACTGAAGCTTTCTTT.

This clone was seen once. The V and J genes are TRBV5-5 and TRBJ2-7; D ambiguous. The germline V and J ends were trimmed by 2 bases and 3 bases, with 21 bases remaining between them. CDR1 SGHKS and CDR2 YYEKEE come from the germline V gene (reference sequence). The CDR3 contains 17 residues. The CDR3 DNA sequence: TGTGCCAGCAGCTTAAACAATTATATCTCCTCCGTCTACGAGCAGTACTTC. Amino acids: CASSLNNYISSVYEQYF.

This clone came up a few times. This chain links TRBV21-1 with TRBJ1-2. TRBV21-1 represents a pseudogene. The CDR3 runs 17 residues. The CDR3, as DNA: TGTGCCAGCAGTGAAACTTCGGGGACGGGAAACAACTATGGCTACACCTTC. Its protein is CASSETSGTGNNYGYTF.

This chain uses TRBV27 with TRBJ2-7, with D possibly matching TRBD1 (6 bases). The germline CDR1 and CDR2 sequences are MNHEY and SMNVEV (reference sequence). The ends were cut back, 3 bases at V and 2 bases at J, with 14 bases in the middle. CDR3 length equals 15 residues. CDR3 nucleotides: TGTGCCAGCAGTTTTAAGGGGGTCCCCACCTACGAGCAGTACTTC. Its translation: CASSFKGVPTYEQYF.

The V and J genes are TRBV7-2 and TRBJ1-2, with D unclear. The CDR3 covers 15 residues. The V and J ends lost 1 base and 4 bases respectively, with 13 bases between them. Per germline, CDR1 SGHTA and CDR2 FQGNSA. The CDR3 spells CASSLGSDPSYGYTF. The CDR3 nucleotides are TGTGCCAGCAGCTTAGGGTCCGACCCTAGCTATGGCTACACCTTC.

V is TRBV7-2 and J is TRBJ2-1; D perhaps matches TRBD2 (6 bases). Per germline, CDR1 SGHTA and CDR2 FQGNSA. V was trimmed by 5 bases and J by 0 bases, leaving 11 bases between them. The CDR3 runs to 15 residues. CDR3: CASSNRDFSYNEQFF. The CDR3 DNA reads as TGTGCCAGCAGCAACCGGGACTTCTCCTACAATGAGCAGTTCTTC.

The genes are TRBV9 and TRBJ2-1; TRBD1 aligns across 9 bases. This CDR3 has 15 amino acids. The junction had 3 bases not matched to a gene; V was cut back by 4 bases and J by 1 base. CDR1 SGDLS and CDR2 YYNGEE come from the germline V gene. CDR3 in amino acids: CASSRTGVSYNEQFF. The CDR3 bases are TGTGCCAGCAGCAGGACAGGGGTGTCCTACAATGAGCAGTTCTTC.

The gene calls are TRBV6-6 and TRBJ2-7, with TRBD2 identical over 7 bases. The ends lost 6 bases at V and 1 base at J; junction bases unmatched: 9. The CDR3 runs 15 residues. Germline V gene sequence: CDR1 MNHNY, CDR2 SVGAGI (reference sequence). This CDR3 reads CASSPEGTISYEQYF. CDR3 nucleotide sequence: TGTGCCAGCAGCCCTGAGGGGACTATTTCCTACGAGCAGTACTTC.

This clone was seen a few times. The rearrangement uses TRBV25-1 and TRBJ2-3; D possibly matches TRBD1 or TRBD2 (5 bases each). Trimming cost V 1 base and J 2 bases, with 7 bases left between them. This CDR3 comprises 14 residues. Germline CDR1 and CDR2: MGHDK and SYGVNS. CDR3 loop: CASSELGDTDTQYF. CDR3 nucleotides: TGTGCCAGCAGTGAATTGGGGGACACAGATACGCAGTATTTT. Variable domain in full (rest from reference TRBV25-1 and TRBJ2-3): EADIYQTPRYLVIGTGKKITLECSQTMGHDKMYWYQQDPGMELHLIHYSYGVNSTEKGDLSSESTVSRIRTEHFPLTLESARPSHTSQYLCASSELGDTDTQYFGPGTRLTVL.

This chain joins TRBV9 and TRBJ2-5, with 9 positions matching TRBD2. Per germline, CDR1 SGDLS and CDR2 YYNGEE. J gave up 6 bases and V 3 bases, and 3 bases lay outside the gene matches. CDR3 length: 13 amino acids. CDR3 sequence: CASSAGTSQTQYF. The DNA of the CDR3 is TGTGCCAGCAGCGCCGGGACTAGCCAGACCCAGTACTTC. Drawing the rest from reference TRBV9 and TRBJ2-5, the complete variable domain is DSGVTQTPKHLITATGQRVTLRCSPRSGDLSVYWYQQSLDQGLQFLIQYYNGEERAKGNILERFSAQQFPDLHSELNLSSLELGDSALYFCASSAGTSQTQYFGPGTRLLVL.

By share of the sample, this clone is medium-sized. The chain recombines TRBV3-1 (or the pseudogene TRBV3-2) with TRBJ2-4, with D possibly being TRBD1 (6 bases). Trimming took off 5 bases at V and 1 base at J, with 21 bases between the two ends. This CDR3 contains 18 residues. CDR1 is LGHDT and CDR2 is YNNKEL in the germline V gene (reference sequence). CDR3 sequence (DNA): TGTGCCAGCAGCAGACTCGGACAGAACTGGATTGCCAAAAACATTCAGTACTTC. Encoded protein: CASSRLGQNWIAKNIQYF.

V gene TRBV5-1 combines with J gene TRBJ1-1; 7 positions match TRBD1. CDR1 SGHRS and CDR2 YFSETQ come from the germline V gene. After removal of 1 base from V and 3 bases from J, the junction contained 9 bases not matched to a gene. The CDR3 has 16 amino acids. The CDR3: CASSLQVRGEDTEAFF. In DNA form, the CDR3 reads TGCGCCAGCAGCTTGCAGGTCAGGGGGGAGGACACTGAAGCTTTCTTT.

The chain joins TRBV5-5 to TRBJ1-4, with TRBD1 matching over 10 bases. This CDR3 contains 15 residues. V lost 1 base to trimming and J lost 6 bases; unmatched junction nucleotides: 3. In germline, CDR1 is SGHKS, CDR2 YYEKEE (reference sequence). The CDR3: CASSLLTGGDEKLFF. The DNA of the CDR3 is TGTGCCAGCAGCTTGCTGACAGGGGGCGATGAAAAACTGTTTTTT.

This clone ranks as medium-sized. This chain joins TRBV13 and TRBJ2-5; D unresolved. The CDR3 covers 15 residues. The V end was cut by 5 bases, the J end by 2 bases, with 15 bases between. Germline values: CDR1 PRHDT, CDR2 FYEKMQ (reference sequence). DNA for the CDR3: TGTGCCAGCAGCACCCGACTGGGAACACAAGAGACCCAGTACTTC. Its translation is CASSTRLGTQETQYF.